The 4 T cell receptor beta chains below come from one sample, sequenced in a study of CD8+CD57+ T cells in acquired aplastic anemia. The patients chosen for sequencing had shown expansion of CD8+CD57+ cells (detected by flow cytometry). Genomic DNA, serving as template, underwent TCR beta VDJ and CDR3 profiling. TCRdb processed the reads anew with MiXCR; each CDR3 protein has one entry. The sample consists of 450,000 to 600,000 distinct CDR3 sequences, around a third of them appearing once. Input material: sorted CD4+, CD8+, or CD8+CD57+ T cells (not recorded which) from PBMCs. These receptors came from a human donor with aplastic anemia.

The sample holds a few counts of this clonotype. This chain links TRBV24-1 with TRBJ1-1; D is possibly TRBD1 (6 bases). Germline CDR1 and CDR2: KGHDR and SFDVKD. V was clipped by 11 bases and J by 3 bases, with 15 bases between them. The CDR3 consists of 13 residues. As DNA, the CDR3 is TGTGCCAGCTCACCGGGACAAGACACTGAAGCTTTCTTT. It specifies CASSPGQDTEAFF.

In this sample, this clonotype turned up many times. V is TRBV20-1 and J is TRBJ1-2; D remains ambiguous. Germline V lookup: CDR1 DFQATT, CDR2 SNEGSKA (reference sequence). The CDR3 has 12 amino acids. V was pared by 5 bases and J by 0 bases, with 7 bases between. The CDR3 here is CSALTPNYGYTF. For the CDR3, the DNA is TGCAGTGCTCTGACACCTAACTATGGCTACACCTTC.

J is TRBJ2-2 and V is TRBV24-1; D unresolved. V lost 11 bases and J 2 bases, leaving 17 bases between the germline ends. CDR1 and CDR2 (germline): KGHDR, SFDVKD. The CDR3 loop spans 15 amino acids. In DNA, the CDR3 is TGTGCCAGCAGCCAAGGTGGAGTTAACACCGGGGAGCTGTTTTTT. Protein product: CASSQGGVNTGELFF.

CDR3 bases: TGTGCCAGCAGCGTCGCGGGTTACACTGAAGCTTTCTTT. As protein: CASSVAGYTEAFF. V and J are TRBV7-8 and TRBJ1-1; D gene uncertain. The CDR3 covers 13 residues. The V end lost 5 bases, the J end lost 3 bases, and 10 bases lay between the germline ends. Per germline, CDR1 SGHVS and CDR2 FQNEAQ.